This T cell receptor (beta chain) is drawn from a study of blood T cell repertoires in COVID-19. About the research overall: Specimens from acute and convalescent COVID-19 originated in the United States, Italy and Spain.

Germline loops: CDR1 MNHEY, CDR2 SVGAGI. The CDR3 extends over 16 amino acids. Trimming stripped 0 bases from V and 8 bases from J, with 16 bases between. What the recovered Cohort 3 donors had was two negative PCRs, clearance, or symptom resolution. Original handling: Estimated nucleated cell counts came from reference gene primer amplification. Libraries were prepared by immunoSEQ multiplex PCR; TCRdb keeps only in-frame clonotypes and omits some of them. V and J calls and clone size are those listed in that table; D and trimming were worked out from the DNA. The sample lists 200,000 or so clones; about 85% were seen once.

Source material: PBMCs or T cells enriched from blood (not recorded which). The V call is TRBV6-5, the J call TRBJ1-4; maybe TRBD1 (6 bases). This clonotype was sampled from a woman in her twenties or thirties who had recovered from COVID-19. The CDR3 protein is CASSYSGSGAREKLFF. DNA for the CDR3: TGTGCCAGCAGTTACTCGGGATCAGGGGCCAGGGAAAAACTGTTTTTT.